Listed here is a single T cell receptor beta chain. Its antigen is currently unknown. This CDR3 has 15 amino acids. With 6 bases removed from V and 5 bases from J, the gap between germline ends came to 17 bases. These data are taken from a study of blood T cell dynamics during melanoma immunotherapy. Indicated time point: week 3, after first cycle of checkpoint inhibitor. Sequencing was performed with immunoSEQ multiplex PCR; in TCRdb, only in-frame clones are kept and a portion is missing. Of approximately 15,000 clones listed, roughly 90% are singletons. Study outcomes and limitations: PBMC repertoires of eventual disease-control patients split at W3 into clonality or diversity gains.

The TCR originated in a human donor with melanoma. Here the sequenced sample was blood, taken from a patient treated with checkpoint blockade. The chain employs TRBV23-1 and TRBJ1-5; possibly TRBD1 for D (6 bases). TRBV23-1 is placed among ORFs of uncertain function. In DNA, the CDR3 is TGCGCCAGCAGGAGCAGGGTTAAGGGGGATCAGCCCCAGCATTTT. Translating it yields CASRSRVKGDQPQHF.